These 21 T cell receptor beta chains share one sample of origin, sequenced in a study of Graves' ophthalmopathy and Graves' hyperthyroidism. The sequenced template was RNA, covering the TCR beta CDR3 region. The authors performed first-round RT-PCR with HTBI primers and then a second-round multiplex PCR. TCRdb re-called the multiplex PCR reads with MiXCR, one entry per CDR3 protein. The repertoire holds 500,000 to 600,000 distinct CDR3 sequences, with less than 40% as singletons. Sample: peripheral blood or thyroid tissue (not recorded which). The receptors derive from an adult man with Graves' hyperthyroidism.

This chain links TRBV29-1 with TRBJ1-5, with D unresolved. Trimming stripped 4 bases from V and 4 bases from J, with 8 bases between. CDR1 and CDR2 from the germline V gene are SQVTM and ANQGSEA. The CDR3 has 12 residues. DNA of the CDR3: TGCAGCGTTGCGGAAGGGAATCAGCCCCAGCATTTT. It is translated as CSVAEGNQPQHF.

This clonotype was recorded once. The chain couples TRBV7-3 to TRBJ2-1; no clear D. Germline V gene data show CDR1 as SGHTA and CDR2 as FQGTGA. Trimming removed 2 bases at V and 9 bases at J, with 11 bases between. This CDR3 has 13 amino acids. For the CDR3, the DNA is TGTGCCAGCAGCTTAGAAGAATGGAGTGAGCAGTTCTTC. Translated, it gives CASSLEEWSEQFF. Together with reference TRBV7-3 and TRBJ2-1, the CDR3 gives the full variable domain: GAGVSQTPSNKVTEKGKYVELRCDPISGHTALYWYRQSLGQGPEFLIYFQGTGAADDSGLPNDRFFAVRPEGSVSTLKIQRTERGDSAVYLCASSLEEWSEQFFGPGTRLTVL.

V gene TRBV7-8 combines with J gene TRBJ1-1, with D possibly being TRBD1 (5 bases). The CDR3 has 16 amino acids. Trimming removed 1 base at V and 4 bases at J, with 16 bases between. Germline CDR1 and CDR2: SGHVS and FQNEAQ. The CDR3 nucleotides are TGTGCCAGCAGCTTAGAGGGGAACGTGAGGGGCACTGAAGCTTTCTTT. Translated, it gives CASSLEGNVRGTEAFF.

The V and J genes are TRBV19 and TRBJ2-3; 8 bases match TRBD1. The germline V gene encodes CDR1 LNHDA and CDR2 SQIVND (reference sequence). With 3 bases clipped from V and 4 bases from J, the junction kept 6 bases outside the gene matches. This CDR3 spans 15 amino acids. The CDR3 region has the DNA TGTGCCAGTAGTATCCCTGGACAGGGAGCAGATACGCAGTATTTT. The encoded protein is CASSIPGQGADTQYF.

This clonotype was seen a handful of times. The genes are TRBV28 and TRBJ1-1; the D is unclear. V lost 8 bases to trimming and J lost 1 base, with 8 bases between them. The CDR3 covers 12 residues. Per the germline V gene, CDR1 is MDHEN and CDR2 is SYDVKM. The DNA of the CDR3 is TGTGCCAGCGAGACGGCGAACACTGAAGCTTTCTTT. Amino acids: CASETANTEAFF.

With regard to this clonotype: This may come from a read error, since a much larger clone is one base off. This chain connects TRBV10-3 to TRBJ2-2; 7 bases agree with TRBD2. The CDR3 spans 16 residues. Germline CDR1 is ENHRY and CDR2 is SYGVKD. V shed 10 bases and J 2 bases; nucleotides not matched to a gene: 13. DNA for the CDR3: TGTGCCAGCAGCCCTCACCCGGGGGGAAACACCGGGGAGCTGTTTTTT. This translates into CASSPHPGGNTGELFF.

Comment on this clonotype: The germline gene is not matched at one end of the junction; a read error may be the cause. The chain is built from TRBV7-4 and TRBJ2-7; 11 bases are shared with TRBD2. The CDR3 loop spans 14 amino acids. CDR1 SGHVT and CDR2 SQSDAQ come from the germline V gene. The chain's CDR3 is CAGSTGLADYEQYF. DNA of the CDR3: TGTGCCGGCAGCACGGGACTAGCGGACTACGAGCAGTACTTC.

This clonotype was seen a handful of times. The chain uses TRBV20-1 and TRBJ2-3; TRBD2 is a possible D gene (6 bases). The V gene lost 6 bases and the J gene lost 5 bases, with 9 bases spanning the gap. The V gene's germline CDR1 is DFQATT and CDR2 SNEGSKA (reference sequence). The CDR3 is made up of 11 amino acids. The CDR3 DNA sequence: TGCAGTGCCCAAGCGGGAGATACGCAGTATTTT. Translating it yields CSAQAGDTQYF.

The rearrangement uses TRBV7-9 and TRBJ2-7; a possible D gene is TRBD1 (6 bases). The CDR3 is 13 residues long. CDR1 and CDR2 from the germline V gene are SEHNR and FQNEAQ (reference sequence). V was cut by 7 bases and J by 2 bases, with 12 bases left in between. CDR3 residues: CASMEQGTYEQYF. CDR3 nucleotides: TGTGCCAGCATGGAACAGGGAACCTACGAGCAGTACTTC.

This clonotype was detected only once. A read error may be the cause here, since a much bigger clone is one base away. The CDR3 region is CASSRGGRVYEQYF. The CDR3 DNA is TGTGCCAGCAGCCGTGGGGGCAGGGTCTACGAGCAGTACTTC. This chain joins TRBV4-2 and TRBJ2-7, with D perhaps matching TRBD1 (6 bases). The CDR3 length is 14 residues. CDR1 is LGHNA, CDR2 YNFKEQ, per germline. Trimming removed 4 bases at V and 3 bases at J, with 13 bases between.

Turning to this clonotype: A clone one base away is much larger, so this may be a read error. Without the conserved terminal phenylalanine or tryptophan, this CDR3 likely stems from a read error. The genes are TRBV19 and TRBJ2-7, with D possibly being TRBD1 (7 bases). Germline V gene lookup returns CDR1 LNHDA and CDR2 SQIVND (reference sequence). CDR3 length equals 15 residues. Trimming removed 1 base from V and 3 bases from J, with 13 bases in between. CDR3 sequence reads: CASSIVARGDYEQYS. The CDR3 coding sequence is TGTGCCAGTAGTATAGTGGCCAGGGGGGACTACGAGCAGTACTCC.

This clonotype occurred many times. V and J are TRBV5-1 and TRBJ2-7; D uncertain. The CDR3 extends over 14 amino acids. The germline V gene encodes CDR1 SGHRS and CDR2 YFSETQ. Trimming left V 4 bases short and J 0 bases short, with 11 bases between. CDR3 sequence reads: CASSLVGISYEQYF. CDR3 nucleotide sequence: TGCGCCAGCAGCCTGGTTGGTATCTCCTACGAGCAGTACTTC.

This clonotype was seen repeatedly, ten times or more. The chain has TRBV12-3 or TRBV12-4 and TRBJ2-2; 9 bases match TRBD1. V was clipped by 1 base and J by 4 bases; unmatched bases: 1. CDR3 length: 15 residues. Here the CDR3 reads CASSLGTGVTGELFF. CDR3 coding DNA: TGTGCCAGCAGTTTAGGGACAGGGGTCACCGGGGAGCTGTTTTTT.

V and J are TRBV5-1 and TRBJ2-7, with 14 positions matching TRBD2. The CDR3 runs to 13 residues. Trimming took 10 bases from V and 3 from J; bases not matched to a gene: 3. Germline CDR1 reads SGHRS; CDR2 reads YFSETQ. The CDR3 DNA sequence: TGCGCCGGACTAGCGGGGGGCTTCTACGAGCAGTACTTC. Its protein is CAGLAGGFYEQYF.

This clonotype was recorded many times. This chain uses TRBV7-9 with TRBJ2-5; D unresolved. Germline V gene lookup returns CDR1 SEHNR and CDR2 FQNEAQ (reference sequence). Trimming stripped 5 bases from V and 4 bases from J, with 14 bases between. The CDR3 loop spans 14 amino acids. The CDR3 region has the DNA TGTGCCAGCAGCCCAGGCATCACGGGAGAGACCCAGTACTTC. Amino acid sequence: CASSPGITGETQYF. The variable domain in full, completed from reference TRBV7-9 and TRBJ2-5, reads DTGVSQNPRHKITKRGQNVTFRCDPISEHNRLYWYRQTLGQGPEFLTYFQNEAQLEKSRLLSDRFSAERPKGSFSTLEIQRTEQGDSAMYLCASSPGITGETQYFGPGTRLLVL.

This clonotype was observed a few times. The chain joins TRBV7-9 to TRBJ1-1; the match to TRBD1 covers 8 bases. The V segment lost 0 bases and the J segment 0 bases; nucleotides outside the gene matches: 12. Germline lookup yields CDR1 SEHNR and CDR2 FQNEAQ (reference sequence). This CDR3 has 19 residues. In DNA, the CDR3 is TGTGCCAGCAGCTTAGCGGCCAGGGGGCCGGAGATTGTGAACACTGAAGCTTTCTTT. This sequence encodes CASSLAARGPEIVNTEAFF.

This clonotype showed up many times. The chain links TRBV9 to TRBJ1-6; D possibly corresponds to TRBD1 (6 bases). The V and J ends lost 3 bases and 8 bases respectively, with 12 bases between them. The germline CDR1 and CDR2 sequences are SGDLS and YYNGEE. The CDR3 runs to 14 residues. Written as DNA, the CDR3 is TGTGCCAGCAGCGCGACAGGTTTGGATTCACCCCTCCACTTT. Its translation: CASSATGLDSPLHF.

This clonotype showed up many times. The gene calls are TRBV12-3 or TRBV12-4 and TRBJ2-7; D is possibly TRBD2 (5 bases). This CDR3 comprises 14 residues. Trimming cost V 4 bases and J 2 bases, with 12 bases left between them. The CDR3 loop is CASSSSGGPYEQYF. CDR3 DNA: TGTGCCAGCAGTTCGTCAGGAGGTCCCTACGAGCAGTACTTC.

About this clonotype: A much larger clone sits a single nucleotide away, making a read error possible. The V and J genes are TRBV20-1 and TRBJ1-5; D remains unclear. V was trimmed by 2 bases and J by 4 bases, leaving 9 bases between them. Germline values: CDR1 DFQATT, CDR2 SNEGSKA (reference sequence). This CDR3 has 13 amino acids. This CDR3 is CSARYNRNQPQHF. The CDR3 DNA follows: TGCAGTGCTAGATATAATAGGAATCAGCCCCAGCATTTT.

In this sample, this clonotype turned up a few times. This chain links TRBV9 with TRBJ1-6, with D unresolved. Trimming took off 10 bases at V and 10 bases at J, with 21 bases between the two ends. Per the germline V gene, CDR1 is SGDLS and CDR2 is YYNGEE. This CDR3 spans 14 amino acids. The CDR3 reads CAWRMGWLDSPLHF. In DNA form, the CDR3 reads TGTGCCTGGAGGATGGGCTGGCTGGACTCACCCCTCCACTTT.

The chain is built from TRBV7-2 and TRBJ1-2; 7 positions match TRBD1. This CDR3 contains 15 residues. The V segment lost 5 bases and the J segment 0 bases; nucleotides outside the gene matches: 6. Germline CDR1 and CDR2: SGHTA and FQGNSA. The chain's CDR3 is CASSPGTEANYGYTF. In DNA form, the CDR3 reads TGTGCCAGCAGCCCCGGGACAGAAGCTAACTATGGCTACACCTTC.